These 11 T cell receptor beta chains were all obtained from the same sample, sequenced in a study of T cell responses to AZD1222 COVID-19 vaccine. Clones were read by immunoSEQ multiplex PCR, and TCRdb kept only the in-frame ones, dropping some. The table has about 180,000 clones, 85% to 95% seen once. This sample comprised peripheral blood, obtained 28 days after the second AZD1222 dose. The source is an adult who received the AZD1222 COVID-19 vaccine.

The gene calls are TRBV27 and TRBJ1-5; D call uncertain. The CDR3 loop spans 15 amino acids. V was cut by 7 bases and J by 4 bases, with 17 bases left in between. The germline gives CDR1 MNHEY, CDR2 SMNVEV (reference sequence). The DNA for the CDR3 is TGTGCCAGCACAAGATGGGCACATACGAATCAGCCCCAGCATTTT. Protein: CASTRWAHTNQPQHF.

The chain employs TRBV28 and TRBJ1-2; D unclear. V gave up 6 bases and J gave up 7 bases, with 15 bases separating them. The CDR3 is made up of 13 amino acids. CDR1 and CDR2 from the germline V gene are MDHEN and SYDVKM. The CDR3 here is CASSPLSSRGYTF. CDR3 nucleotide sequence: TGTGCCAGCAGCCCCCTCTCGAGTCGTGGCTACACCTTC.

The chain combines TRBV7-9 with TRBJ2-7; the D gene is possibly TRBD1 (6 bases). Trimming took off 2 bases at V and 7 bases at J, with 9 bases between the two ends. Germline lookup yields CDR1 SEHNR and CDR2 FQNEAQ (reference sequence). The CDR3 runs to 12 residues. The CDR3 protein is CASSLSGQEQYF. DNA of the CDR3: TGTGCCAGCAGCTTATCCGGACAGGAGCAGTACTTC.

The rearrangement uses TRBV5-1 and TRBJ2-5, with 9 bases matching TRBD1. The CDR3 is 14 residues long. Per the germline V gene, CDR1 is SGHRS and CDR2 is YFSETQ. The V segment lost 5 bases and the J segment 5 bases; nucleotides outside the gene matches: 7. For the CDR3, the DNA is TGCGCCAGCAGTTTACAGGGGGCTTTGGAGACCCAGTACTTC. Protein: CASSLQGALETQYF.

The chain joins TRBV9 to TRBJ1-4; D uncertain. CDR1 and CDR2 from the germline V gene are SGDLS and YYNGEE. V shed 0 bases and J shed 5 bases, with 8 bases lying between them. The CDR3 spans 14 residues. As DNA, the CDR3 is TGTGCCAGCAGCGTAGACGGGCTCAATGAAAAACTGTTTTTT. It is translated as CASSVDGLNEKLFF. Full variable domain (missing parts from reference TRBV9 and TRBJ1-4): DSGVTQTPKHLITATGQRVTLRCSPRSGDLSVYWYQQSLDQGLQFLIQYYNGEERAKGNILERFSAQQFPDLHSELNLSSLELGDSALYFCASSVDGLNEKLFFGSGTQLSVL.

The chain links TRBV19 to TRBJ2-5; 9 bases match TRBD2. The germline V gene has CDR1 LNHDA and CDR2 SQIVND (reference sequence). The V gene end was trimmed by 5 bases and the J gene end by 5 bases; junction bases not matched to a gene: 9. The CDR3 covers 15 residues. The chain's CDR3 is CASSPTSSGAETQYF. DNA of the CDR3: TGTGCCAGTAGTCCAACCTCTAGCGGGGCGGAGACCCAGTACTTC.

The gene calls are TRBV27 and TRBJ1-2; a weak D match, TRBD1 (5 bases). Trimming removed 5 bases at V and 13 bases at J, with 17 bases between. The germline CDR1 and CDR2 sequences are MNHEY and SMNVEV (reference sequence). The CDR3 runs 12 residues. CDR3 bases: TGTGCCAGCAGTCGTAATGGGGCATCCTCCACCTTC. As protein: CASSRNGASSTF.

This chain joins TRBV6-4 and TRBJ1-1; D is unclear. The CDR3 is 13 residues long. Germline loops: CDR1 MRHNA, CDR2 SNTAGT. The V end was cut by 6 bases, the J end by 2 bases, with 10 bases between. CDR3 sequence: CASRSSVNTEAFF. In DNA form, the CDR3 reads TGTGCCAGCAGATCGAGCGTTAACACTGAAGCTTTCTTT.

CDR3 in DNA: TGTGCCAGCAGTTTATTAGAGGGGGCCAAGTACGAGCAGTACTTC. Protein sequence: CASSLLEGAKYEQYF. The V call is TRBV28, the J call TRBJ2-7; TRBD1 agrees at 7 bases. Unmatched junction bases numbered 7, after V lost 1 base and J lost 4 bases. CDR1 is MDHEN, CDR2 SYDVKM, per germline. CDR3 length: 15 residues.

This chain joins TRBV7-3 and TRBJ1-1, with a possible D match to TRBD1 (5 bases). The V gene's germline CDR1 is SGHTA and CDR2 FQGTGA. The ends were cut back, 5 bases at V and 0 bases at J, with 10 bases in the middle. The CDR3 has 14 residues. CDR3 residues: CASSLTVMNTEAFF. CDR3 nucleotide sequence: TGTGCCAGCAGCCTGACAGTGATGAACACTGAAGCTTTCTTT.

This clone was found once. The chain combines TRBV7-2 with TRBJ1-5, with D maybe TRBD1 (6 bases). The length of the CDR3 is 15 residues. Trimming shortened V by 2 bases and J by 13 bases, and 21 bases separated the two germline ends. Germline lookup yields CDR1 SGHTA and CDR2 FQGNSA. CDR3 loop: CASSLRVTGRIEQHF. The CDR3 DNA is TGTGCCAGCAGCTTAAGGGTGACAGGCCGAATAGAACAGCATTTT. The variable domain in full, completed from reference TRBV7-2 and TRBJ1-5, reads GAGVSQSPSNKVTEKGKDVELRCDPISGHTALYWYRQSLGQGLEFLIYFQGNSAPDKSGLPSDRFSAERTGGSVSTLTIQRTQQEDSAVYLCASSLRVTGRIEQHFGDGTRLSIL.